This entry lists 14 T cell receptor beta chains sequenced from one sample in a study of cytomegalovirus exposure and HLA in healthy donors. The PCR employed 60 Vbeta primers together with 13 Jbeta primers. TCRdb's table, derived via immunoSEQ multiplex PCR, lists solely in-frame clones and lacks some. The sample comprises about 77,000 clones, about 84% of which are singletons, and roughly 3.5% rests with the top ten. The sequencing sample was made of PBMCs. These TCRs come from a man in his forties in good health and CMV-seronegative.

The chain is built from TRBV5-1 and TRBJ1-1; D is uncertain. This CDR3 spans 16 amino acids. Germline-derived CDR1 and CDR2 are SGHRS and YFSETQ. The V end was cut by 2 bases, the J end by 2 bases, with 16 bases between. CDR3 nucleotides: TGCGCCAGCAGCTTTGGGCAGCTTTTGACCAACACTGAAGCTTTCTTT. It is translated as CASSFGQLLTNTEAFF.

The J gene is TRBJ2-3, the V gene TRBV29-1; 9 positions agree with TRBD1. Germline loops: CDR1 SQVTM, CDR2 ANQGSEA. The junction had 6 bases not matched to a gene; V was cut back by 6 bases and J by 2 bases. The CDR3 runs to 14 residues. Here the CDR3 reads CSVTGTGHTDTQYF. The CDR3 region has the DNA TGCAGCGTGACCGGGACAGGGCACACAGATACGCAGTATTTT.

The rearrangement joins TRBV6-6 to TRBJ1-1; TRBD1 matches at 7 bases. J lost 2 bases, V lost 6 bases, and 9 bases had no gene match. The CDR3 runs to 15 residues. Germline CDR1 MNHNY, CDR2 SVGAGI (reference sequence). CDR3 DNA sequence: TGTGCCAGCAGACTCGAGGACAGGCTTAACACTGAAGCTTTCTTT. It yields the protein CASRLEDRLNTEAFF.

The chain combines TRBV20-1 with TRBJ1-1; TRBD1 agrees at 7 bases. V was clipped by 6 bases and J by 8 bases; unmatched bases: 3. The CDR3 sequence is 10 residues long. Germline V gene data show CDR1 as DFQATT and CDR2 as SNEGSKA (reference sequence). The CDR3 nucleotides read TGCAGTGCCCAGGACAGGGAAGCTTTCTTT. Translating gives CSAQDREAFF.

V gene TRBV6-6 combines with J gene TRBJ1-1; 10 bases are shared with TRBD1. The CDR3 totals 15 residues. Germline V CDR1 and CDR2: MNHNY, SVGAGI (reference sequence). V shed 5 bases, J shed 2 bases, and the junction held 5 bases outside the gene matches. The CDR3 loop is CASSVGQGVNTEAFF. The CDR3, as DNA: TGTGCCAGCAGTGTCGGACAGGGGGTAAACACTGAAGCTTTCTTT.

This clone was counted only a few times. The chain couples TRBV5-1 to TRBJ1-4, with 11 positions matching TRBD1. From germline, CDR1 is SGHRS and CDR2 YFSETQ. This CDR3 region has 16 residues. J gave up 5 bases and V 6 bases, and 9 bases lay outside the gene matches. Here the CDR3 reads CASKDPGQGGNEKLFF. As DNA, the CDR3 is TGCGCCAGCAAGGATCCGGGACAGGGGGGAAATGAAAAACTGTTTTTT.

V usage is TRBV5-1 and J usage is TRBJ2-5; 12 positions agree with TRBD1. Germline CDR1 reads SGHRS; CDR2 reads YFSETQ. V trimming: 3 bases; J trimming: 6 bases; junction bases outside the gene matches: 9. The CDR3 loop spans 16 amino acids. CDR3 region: CASSYLPGQGAQTQYF. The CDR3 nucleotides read TGCGCCAGCAGCTATCTACCGGGACAGGGGGCGCAGACCCAGTACTTC.

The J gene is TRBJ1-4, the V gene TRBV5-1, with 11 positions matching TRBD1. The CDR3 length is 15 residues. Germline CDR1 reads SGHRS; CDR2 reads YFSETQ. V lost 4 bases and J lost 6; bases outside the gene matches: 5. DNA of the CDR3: TGCGCCAGCAGCGGAGGGACAGGGGGGTATGAAAAACTGTTTTTT. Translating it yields CASSGGTGGYEKLFF.

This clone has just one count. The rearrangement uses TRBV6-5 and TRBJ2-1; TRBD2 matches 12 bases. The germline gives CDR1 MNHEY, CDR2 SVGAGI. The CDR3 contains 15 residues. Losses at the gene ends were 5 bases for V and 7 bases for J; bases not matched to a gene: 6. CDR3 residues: CASSRLAGGKNEQFF. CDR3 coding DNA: TGTGCCAGCAGTCGGCTAGCGGGGGGGAAAAATGAGCAGTTCTTC.

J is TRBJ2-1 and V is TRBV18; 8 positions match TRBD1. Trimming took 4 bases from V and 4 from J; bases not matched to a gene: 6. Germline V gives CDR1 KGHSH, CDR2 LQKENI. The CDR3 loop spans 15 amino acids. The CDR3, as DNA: TGTGCCAGCTCACTGGGACAGGCAAGGTACAATGAGCAGTTCTTC. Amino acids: CASSLGQARYNEQFF.

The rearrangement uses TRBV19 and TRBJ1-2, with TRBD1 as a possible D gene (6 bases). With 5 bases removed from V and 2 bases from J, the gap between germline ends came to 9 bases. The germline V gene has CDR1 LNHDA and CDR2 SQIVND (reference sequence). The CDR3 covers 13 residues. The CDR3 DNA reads TGTGCCAGTAGTGACAGGTTAAACTATGGCTACACCTTC. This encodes CASSDRLNYGYTF.

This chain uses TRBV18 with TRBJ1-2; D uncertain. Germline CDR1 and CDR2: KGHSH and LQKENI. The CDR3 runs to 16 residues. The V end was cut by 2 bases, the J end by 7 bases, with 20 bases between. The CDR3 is CASSPTRAGLYRGYTF. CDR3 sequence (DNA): TGTGCCAGCTCACCAACCCGGGCAGGACTTTATCGTGGCTACACCTTC. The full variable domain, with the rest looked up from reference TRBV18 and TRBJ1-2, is NAGVMQNPRHLVRRRGQEARLRCSPMKGHSHVYWYRQLPEEGLKFMVYLQKENIIDESGMPKERFSAEFPKEGPSILRIQQVVRGDSAAYFCASSPTRAGLYRGYTFGSGTRLTVV.

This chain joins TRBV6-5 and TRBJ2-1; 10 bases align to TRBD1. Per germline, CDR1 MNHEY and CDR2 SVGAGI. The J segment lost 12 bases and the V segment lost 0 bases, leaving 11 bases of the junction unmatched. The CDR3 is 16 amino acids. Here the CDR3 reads CASSYSGTGDSFGQFF. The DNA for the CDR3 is TGTGCCAGCAGTTACTCGGGGACAGGGGATTCGTTCGGGCAGTTCTTC.

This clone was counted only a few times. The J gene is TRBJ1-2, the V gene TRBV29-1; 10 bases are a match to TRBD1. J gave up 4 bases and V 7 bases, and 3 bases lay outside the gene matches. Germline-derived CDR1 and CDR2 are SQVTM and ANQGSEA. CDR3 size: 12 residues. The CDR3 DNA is TGCAGCGCGGGGGACAGGGGCTATGGCTACACCTTC. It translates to CSAGDRGYGYTF.